One sample yielded the 32 T cell receptor beta chains listed below, sequenced in a study of tumor-infiltrating lymphocytes in localized non-small cell lung cancer. Profiled with immunoSEQ multiplex PCR; TCRdb holds only in-frame clones, not every one. Of over 5,000 clones in the sample, roughly 74% are singletons; the top ten hold around 28%. Input material: lung tumor tissue. The receptors come from a human donor with non-small cell lung cancer.

V is TRBV11-3 and J is TRBJ2-7; unclear D gene. The length of the CDR3 is 13 residues. Germline V gene sequence: CDR1 SGHNT, CDR2 YENEEA. V gave up 0 bases and J gave up 2 bases, with 5 bases separating them. The CDR3 reads CASSLDSAYEQYF. CDR3 in DNA: TGTGCCAGCAGCTTAGATTCAGCCTACGAGCAGTACTTC.

The rearrangement links TRBV5-4 to TRBJ1-6; TRBD1 is a possible D gene (6 bases). V was shortened by 6 bases and J by 6 bases, with 16 bases between the two germline ends. CDR1 and CDR2 from the germline V gene are SGHNT and YYREEE (reference sequence). This CDR3 is 15 amino acids long. In DNA, the CDR3 is TGTGCCAGCACCTCAGGCAGGGGACTTAATTCACCCCTCCACTTT. Protein: CASTSGRGLNSPLHF.

The genes are TRBV4-1 and TRBJ2-7; 9 bases match TRBD1. The CDR3 totals 14 residues. Germline CDR1 reads MGHRA; CDR2 reads YSYEKL. Losses at the gene ends were 3 bases for V and 2 bases for J; bases not matched to a gene: 2. The chain's CDR3 is CASSHRDRAYEQYF. The CDR3 coding sequence is TGCGCCAGCAGCCACCGGGACAGGGCCTACGAGCAGTACTTC.

The V and J genes are TRBV7-8 and TRBJ1-2; D gene ambiguous. V gave up 0 bases and J gave up 5 bases, with 10 bases separating them. The germline gives CDR1 SGHVS, CDR2 FQNEAQ. There are 14 residues in the CDR3. CDR3 nucleotides: TGTGCCAGCAGCTTAGCGCCTATGAATTATGGCTACACCTTC. Translation: CASSLAPMNYGYTF. Using reference TRBV7-8 and TRBJ1-2 for the parts outside the CDR3, the full variable domain is GAGVSQSPRYKVAKRGQDVALRCDPISGHVSLFWYQQALGQGPEFLTYFQNEAQLDKSGLPSDRFFAERPEGSVSTLKIQRTQQEDSAVYLCASSLAPMNYGYTFGSGTRLTVV.

The V and J genes are TRBV15 and TRBJ2-5; 8 bases fit TRBD1. Germline V CDR1 and CDR2: LNHNV, YYDKDF (reference sequence). CDR3 length: 13 residues. Trimming took 9 bases from V and 5 from J; bases not matched to a gene: 8. The CDR3 is CATRQGLWETQYF. DNA of the CDR3: TGTGCCACACGACAGGGGCTTTGGGAGACCCAGTACTTC.

This chain connects TRBV5-4 to TRBJ2-5; 7 nucleotides line up with TRBD1. The CDR3 totals 16 residues. Germline V gives CDR1 SGHNT, CDR2 YYREEE (reference sequence). The V gene end was trimmed by 0 bases and the J gene end by 2 bases; junction bases not matched to a gene: 7. Here the CDR3 DNA reads TGTGCCAGCAGCTTGGAATTGGGACAGCTACAAGAGACCCAGTACTTC. Translating it yields CASSLELGQLQETQYF.

The chain couples TRBV6-1 to TRBJ1-5; tentatively, D is TRBD1 (5 bases). Germline CDR1 and CDR2: MNHNS and SASEGT. The CDR3 is made up of 15 amino acids. The V end lost 7 bases, the J end lost 0 bases, and 13 bases lay between the germline ends. DNA for the CDR3: TGTGCCAGCAAAGACAGTGGGGATAGCAATCAGCCCCAGCATTTT. It encodes CASKDSGDSNQPQHF.

The V call is TRBV6-5, the J call TRBJ2-2; the D is unclear. This CDR3 has 9 amino acids. The germline CDR1 and CDR2 sequences are MNHEY and SVGAGI. DNA for the CDR3: TGTGCGGGCTCCGGGGAGCTGTTTTTT. It specifies CAGSGELFF.

V is TRBV5-4 and J is TRBJ1-4; 8 nucleotides line up with TRBD1. The CDR3 runs to 15 residues. V lost 3 bases and J lost 3; bases outside the gene matches: 4. CDR1 is SGHNT, CDR2 YYREEE, per germline (reference sequence). This CDR3 reads CASSSQTGANEKLFF. CDR3 nucleotide sequence: TGTGCCAGCAGCTCCCAGACAGGGGCTAATGAAAAACTGTTTTTT.

V gene TRBV2 combines with J gene TRBJ2-2; weak D call: TRBD1 (6 bases). Germline V gene sequence: CDR1 SNHLY, CDR2 FYNNEI. The CDR3 loop spans 16 amino acids. V gave up 4 bases and J gave up 2 bases, with 14 bases separating them. The CDR3 here is CASSGLGAINTGELFF. The CDR3 DNA reads TGTGCCAGCAGTGGCCTGGGGGCCATAAACACCGGGGAGCTGTTTTTT.

V is TRBV19 and J is TRBJ1-1; D is uncertain. The CDR3 spans 15 residues. The germline CDR1 and CDR2 sequences are LNHDA and SQIVND (reference sequence). V was cut by 6 bases and J by 1 base, with 15 bases left in between. The CDR3, as DNA: TGTGCCAGTAGGGCAGGAAGCTCAACGAACACTGAAGCTTTCTTT. It specifies CASRAGSSTNTEAFF.

This clone appeared a few times. The chain combines TRBV4-1 with TRBJ2-6, with D possibly being TRBD2 (6 bases). Trimming stripped 0 bases from V and 1 base from J, with 10 bases between. This CDR3 has 17 residues. Germline assignment: CDR1 MGHRA and CDR2 YSYEKL. CDR3 coding DNA: TGCGCCAGCAGCCAAGATTGGGGGACTTCTGGGGCCAACGTCCTGACTTTC. It specifies CASSQDWGTSGANVLTF.

V is TRBV27 and J is TRBJ2-7; D is undetermined. Trimming took off 0 bases at V and 1 base at J, with 1 base between the two ends. Germline assignment: CDR1 MNHEY and CDR2 SMNVEV (reference sequence). The CDR3 has 12 amino acids. CDR3 amino acids: CASSLSSYEQYF. CDR3 sequence (DNA): TGTGCCAGCAGTTTATCTTCCTACGAGCAGTACTTC.

V gene TRBV6-6 combines with J gene TRBJ1-2; D not resolved. The CDR3 consists of 15 residues. V shed 6 bases and J shed 4 bases, with 18 bases lying between them. Per the germline V gene, CDR1 is MNHNY and CDR2 is SVGAGI (reference sequence). CDR3 nucleotides: TGTGCCAGCAGACACCCCGAGGCTTGGGGCTATGGCTACACCTTC. The encoded protein is CASRHPEAWGYGYTF.

V gene TRBV10-3 combines with J gene TRBJ2-3; 10 bases are a match to TRBD2. Germline-derived CDR1 and CDR2 are ENHRY and SYGVKD. This CDR3 is 16 amino acids long. V shed 4 bases, J shed 3 bases, and the junction held 7 bases outside the gene matches. The CDR3 here is CAISGSSGGVTDTQYF. The CDR3 coding sequence is TGTGCCATCAGTGGATCTAGCGGGGGTGTGACAGATACGCAGTATTTT.

J is TRBJ1-2 and V is TRBV7-9; D is uncertain. Germline lookup yields CDR1 SEHNR and CDR2 FQNEAQ (reference sequence). The CDR3 has 13 amino acids. V gave up 5 bases and J gave up 4 bases, with 11 bases separating them. In DNA form, the CDR3 reads TGTGCCAGCAGCCACCGGGCGGGCTATGGCTACACCTTC. Its protein product is CASSHRAGYGYTF.

The V gene is TRBV5-1, the J gene TRBJ2-3; D not resolved. This CDR3 comprises 12 residues. Germline V CDR1 and CDR2: SGHRS, YFSETQ. Trimming removed 4 bases from V and 0 bases from J, with 3 bases in between. The CDR3 reads CASSGSTDTQYF. The CDR3 DNA reads as TGCGCCAGCAGCGGTAGCACAGATACGCAGTATTTT. The variable domain in full, with the rest retrieved from reference TRBV5-1 and TRBJ2-3, is KAGVTQTPRYLIKTRGQQVTLSCSPISGHRSVSWYQQTPGQGLQFLFEYFSETQRNKGNFPGRFSGRQFSNSRSEMNVSTLELGDSALYLCASSGSTDTQYFGPGTRLTVL.

The rearrangement links TRBV6-5 to TRBJ1-2; the match to TRBD1 covers 7 bases. CDR1 MNHEY and CDR2 SVGAGI come from the germline V gene. The CDR3 contains 15 residues. Trimming took 6 bases from V and 3 from J; bases not matched to a gene: 10. The CDR3 spells CASRMAAGGDYGYTF. CDR3 DNA: TGTGCCAGCAGAATGGCGGCAGGGGGTGACTATGGCTACACCTTC.

In its sample, this clone ranks as medium-sized. The V gene is TRBV7-6, the J gene TRBJ2-7, with TRBD1 matching 8 bases. J gave up 3 bases and V 6 bases, and 7 bases lay outside the gene matches. This CDR3 is 14 amino acids long. Germline assignment: CDR1 SGHVS and CDR2 FNYEAQ. CDR3 coding DNA: TGTGCCAGCAGTTTCGGGACAGGAAGCTACGAGCAGTACTTC. Translated, it gives CASSFGTGSYEQYF.

The chain is built from TRBV7-2 and TRBJ2-5, with unresolved D. CDR1 is SGHTA, CDR2 FQGNSA, per germline. CDR3 length: 14 residues. V lost 0 bases, J lost 4 bases, and 9 bases lay in between. The CDR3 region has the DNA TGTGCCAGCAGCTTAGCTTATGGGGTAGAGACCCAGTACTTC. Its protein product is CASSLAYGVETQYF.

The rearrangement links TRBV15 to TRBJ2-3, with D perhaps TRBD2 (6 bases). The germline V gene encodes CDR1 LNHNV and CDR2 YYDKDF (reference sequence). The CDR3 has 15 residues. Trimming removed 2 bases at V and 5 bases at J, with 14 bases between. The CDR3 DNA reads as TGTGCCACCAGCAGATCACGGACTAACGGAGATACGCAGTATTTT. Translated: CATSRSRTNGDTQYF.

The chain employs TRBV15 and TRBJ2-7; a possible D gene is TRBD1 (5 bases). Between the trimmed V and J ends, which lost 1 base and 6 bases, there was a span of 19 bases. The CDR3 has 16 amino acids. CDR1 and CDR2 (germline): LNHNV, YYDKDF (reference sequence). CDR3 region: CATSRGAAIGQGEQYF. In DNA form, the CDR3 reads TGTGCCACCAGCAGAGGGGCTGCGATAGGGCAGGGCGAGCAGTACTTC.

The table lists this clone with a few counts. This chain links TRBV5-1 with TRBJ2-7; 7 nucleotides line up with TRBD1. Germline assignment: CDR1 SGHRS and CDR2 YFSETQ. This CDR3 comprises 14 residues. The V gene end was trimmed by 0 bases and the J gene end by 3 bases; junction bases not matched to a gene: 3. The CDR3 sequence is CASSLGQGIYEQYF. The CDR3 DNA follows: TGCGCCAGCAGCTTGGGACAGGGAATCTACGAGCAGTACTTC.

V and J are TRBV6-6 and TRBJ2-7; D ambiguous. V lost 0 bases and J lost 6, with 12 bases in between. Germline-derived CDR1 and CDR2 are MNHNY and SVGAGI (reference sequence). This CDR3 region has 14 residues. The CDR3 region is CASSYSRPGGEQYF. CDR3 DNA sequence: TGTGCCAGCAGTTACTCGAGGCCGGGCGGCGAGCAGTACTTC.

The count of this clone is one. The chain links TRBV7-9 to TRBJ2-1; D unresolved. The CDR3 sequence is 16 residues long. Germline lookup yields CDR1 SEHNR and CDR2 FQNEAQ (reference sequence). Trimming took off 0 bases at V and 6 bases at J, with 15 bases between the two ends. The DNA of the CDR3 is TGTGCCAGCAGCTTAGCCCACATAGTTCAGGTCAATGAGCAGTTCTTC. It translates to CASSLAHIVQVNEQFF.

This clone is a singleton in its sample. V and J are TRBV18 and TRBJ2-5; the D gene could be TRBD1 or TRBD2 (5 bases each). TRBJ2-7 matches the DNA end more closely, so the J call is doubtful. This CDR3 spans 16 amino acids. Germline CDR1 KGHSH, CDR2 LQKENI. Here the CDR3 reads CASSRVPGRGAYEQYF. The CDR3 DNA reads as TGTGCCAGCTCACGAGTTCCGGGACGAGGGGCCTACGAGCAGTACTTC.

This sequence joins TRBV4-1 and TRBJ2-5, with 7 positions matching TRBD2. V lost 10 bases, J lost 1 base, and 6 bases stayed unmatched. Germline loops: CDR1 MGHRA, CDR2 YSYEKL. This CDR3 has 13 amino acids. The CDR3 nucleotides are TGCGCCATCCCGGGACTATGCCAAGAGACCCAGTACTTC. Amino acid sequence: CAIPGLCQETQYF.

Comment on this clone: This CDR3 is also generated by other DNA sequences in the sample. This rearrangement joins TRBV9 to TRBJ1-5; 7 positions match TRBD1. The CDR3 is 14 amino acids. With V trimmed by 5 bases and J by 7 bases, 9 bases remained unmatched. Germline V gene data show CDR1 as SGDLS and CDR2 as YYNGEE. The DNA of the CDR3 is TGTGCCAGCAGTTCAGGGGGAGGGCACCAGCCCCAGCATTTT. It translates to CASSSGGGHQPQHF.

The CDR3: CASSAAWNTEAFF. The CDR3 bases are TGTGCCAGCAGCGCCGCGTGGAACACTGAAGCTTTCTTT. The chain is built from TRBV11-3 and TRBJ1-1; D remains unclear. CDR1 and CDR2 from the germline V gene are SGHNT and YENEEA. Trimming pared 5 bases from V and 1 base from J, leaving 8 bases between. CDR3 length: 13 residues.

CDR3: CASTQGNQPQHF. CDR3 DNA: TGTGCCAGCACCCAGGGGAATCAGCCCCAGCATTTT. The V gene is TRBV6-6, the J gene TRBJ1-5; TRBD1 might be the D (6 bases). Germline V gives CDR1 MNHNY, CDR2 SVGAGI (reference sequence). V was pared by 7 bases and J by 4 bases, with 8 bases between. The length of the CDR3 is 12 residues.

The chain combines TRBV29-1 with TRBJ1-3; tentatively, D is TRBD1 (5 bases). The germline gives CDR1 SQVTM, CDR2 ANQGSEA. With 6 bases removed from V and 0 bases from J, the gap between germline ends came to 27 bases. The CDR3 has 19 amino acids. The CDR3 is CSVYEVQAASLSSGNTIYF. The CDR3 DNA reads as TGCAGCGTATATGAGGTACAGGCGGCCTCTTTAAGCTCTGGAAACACCATATATTTT.

The chain recombines TRBV10-2 with TRBJ2-3; TRBD1 is a possible D gene (5 bases). The CDR3 has 15 amino acids. Germline V gives CDR1 WSHSY, CDR2 SAAADI. V dropped 2 bases and J dropped 0 bases, with 9 bases sitting between them. The DNA for the CDR3 is TGCGCCAGCAGTGAGACAGGAACTAGCACAGATACGCAGTATTTT. Translating it yields CASSETGTSTDTQYF.